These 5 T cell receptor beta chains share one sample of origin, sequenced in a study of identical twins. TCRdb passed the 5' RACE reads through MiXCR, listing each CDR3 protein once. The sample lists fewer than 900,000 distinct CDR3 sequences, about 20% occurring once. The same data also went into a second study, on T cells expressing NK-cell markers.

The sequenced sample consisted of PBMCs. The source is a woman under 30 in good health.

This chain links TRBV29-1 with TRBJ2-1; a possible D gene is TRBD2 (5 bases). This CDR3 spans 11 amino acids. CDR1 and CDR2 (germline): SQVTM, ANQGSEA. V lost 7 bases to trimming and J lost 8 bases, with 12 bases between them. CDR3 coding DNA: TGCAGCGCTGCCTCGAGGGATGAGCAGTTCTTC. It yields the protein CSAASRDEQFF.

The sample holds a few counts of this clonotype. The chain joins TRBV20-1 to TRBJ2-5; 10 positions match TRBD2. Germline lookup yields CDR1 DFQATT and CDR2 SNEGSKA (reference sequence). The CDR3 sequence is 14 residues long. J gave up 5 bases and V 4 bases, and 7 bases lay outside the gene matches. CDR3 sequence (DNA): TGCAGTGCTATCCTAGCGGGAGTCATGGAGACCCAGTACTTC. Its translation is CSAILAGVMETQYF.

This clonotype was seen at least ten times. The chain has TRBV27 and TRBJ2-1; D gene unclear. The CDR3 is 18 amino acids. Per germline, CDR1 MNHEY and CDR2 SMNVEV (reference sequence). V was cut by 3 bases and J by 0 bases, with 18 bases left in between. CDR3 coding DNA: TGTGCCAGCAGTTTCATGGCAGGATATACCAGCTCCTACAATGAGCAGTTCTTC. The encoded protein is CASSFMAGYTSSYNEQFF.

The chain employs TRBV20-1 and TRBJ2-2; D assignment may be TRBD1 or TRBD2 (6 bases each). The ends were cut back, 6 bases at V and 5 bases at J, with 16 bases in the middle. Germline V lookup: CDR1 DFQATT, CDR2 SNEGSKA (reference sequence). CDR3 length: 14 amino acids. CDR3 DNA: TGCAGTGCAACCGTGGGGGGCTATACCGGGGAGCTGTTTTTT. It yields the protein CSATVGGYTGELFF.

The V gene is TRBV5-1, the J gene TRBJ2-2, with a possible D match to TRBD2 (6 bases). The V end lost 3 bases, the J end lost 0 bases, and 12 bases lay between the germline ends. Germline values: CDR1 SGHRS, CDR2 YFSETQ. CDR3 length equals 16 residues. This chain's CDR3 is CASSSLGTSNTGELFF. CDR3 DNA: TGCGCCAGCAGCTCCCTCGGGACTTCGAACACCGGGGAGCTGTTTTTT. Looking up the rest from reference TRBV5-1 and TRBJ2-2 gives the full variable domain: KAGVTQTPRYLIKTRGQQVTLSCSPISGHRSVSWYQQTPGQGLQFLFEYFSETQRNKGNFPGRFSGRQFSNSRSEMNVSTLELGDSALYLCASSSLGTSNTGELFFGEGSRLTVL.